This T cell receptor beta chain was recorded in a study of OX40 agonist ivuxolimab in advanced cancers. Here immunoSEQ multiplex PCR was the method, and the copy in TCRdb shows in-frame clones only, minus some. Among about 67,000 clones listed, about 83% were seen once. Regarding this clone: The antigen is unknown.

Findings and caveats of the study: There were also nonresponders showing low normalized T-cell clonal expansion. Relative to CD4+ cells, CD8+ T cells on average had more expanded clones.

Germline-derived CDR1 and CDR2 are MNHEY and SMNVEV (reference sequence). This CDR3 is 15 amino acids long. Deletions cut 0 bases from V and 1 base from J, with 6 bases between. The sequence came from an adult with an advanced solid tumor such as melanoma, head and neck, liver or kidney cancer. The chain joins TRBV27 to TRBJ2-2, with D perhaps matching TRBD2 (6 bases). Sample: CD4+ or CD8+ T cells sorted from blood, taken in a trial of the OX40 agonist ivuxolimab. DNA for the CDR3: TGTGCCAGCAGTTTATCTAGCGGGAACACCGGGGAGCTGTTTTTT. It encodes CASSLSSGNTGELFF.